This T cell receptor beta chain was recorded in a study of shared clonotypes between healthy human individuals. Study as a whole: The study enrolled a couple of women and three men aged 18 to 49.

Across several immunoSEQ plates, the genomic DNA of each subset was split evenly. Scientists sequenced DNA from unsorted PBMC on ten immunoSEQ deep assay plates. Profiling relied on immunoSEQ multiplex PCR, and the TCRdb table lists in-frame clones only, not all of them. This sample carries approximately 440,000 clones, approximately 71% of them seen once, and the ten largest clones take about 11%. CDR3 length equals 16 residues. Germline CDR1 and CDR2: LNHNV and YYDKDF (reference sequence). V shed 7 bases and J 3 bases; nucleotides not matched to a gene: 15. Sequenced material: PBMCs. The receptor comes from a woman in her forties in good health. Some clones in this sample may be carry-over from other donors' samples. V and J are TRBV15 and TRBJ2-7, with TRBD2 identical over 7 bases. The CDR3 bases are TGTGCCACCAAAAATGGTAGAGCGGGGCCCCTCTACGAGCAGTACTTC. Protein product: CATKNGRAGPLYEQYF.